This T cell receptor beta chain was recovered during a study of blood T cell repertoires in COVID-19. Germline-derived CDR1 and CDR2 are MGHRA and YSYEKL. The CDR3 consists of 18 residues. V was clipped by 1 base and J by 0 bases, with 16 bases between them. Per the original methods: Nucleated cell number was recorded as an estimate derived from reference gene primer amplification. Libraries were prepared by immunoSEQ multiplex PCR; TCRdb keeps only in-frame clonotypes and omits some of them. The V and J calls and clone size come from that table; D and trimming were worked out from the DNA. Here the sample spans about 210,000 clones, around 89% being singletons.

Sequencing was carried out using peripheral blood. The origin of this receptor is a woman between 40 and 55 years old with acute or convalescent COVID-19. The genes are TRBV4-1 and TRBJ1-3; D remains unclear. CDR3 in DNA: TGCGCCAGCAGCCAAGTTAAAACCTTCACTAGCTCTGGAAACACCATATATTTT. Its protein product is CASSQVKTFTSSGNTIYF.